These 22 T cell receptor beta chains came from one sample sequenced in a study of cytomegalovirus exposure and HLA in healthy donors. The PCR used 60 Vbeta and 13 Jbeta primers. The data were produced by immunoSEQ multiplex PCR, yet TCRdb's version contains in-frame clones alone and is incomplete. The data contain about 60,000 clones, roughly 80% of them singletons. Material: PBMCs. The origin of the receptors is a woman aged 40-49 years in good health and CMV-seropositive.

The chain recombines TRBV18 with TRBJ2-1; 7 bases map to TRBD1. Germline CDR1 and CDR2: KGHSH and LQKENI. V dropped 4 bases and J dropped 6; count of bases not matched to a gene: 3. The CDR3 runs to 13 residues. The CDR3 sequence: CASSRRQGNEQFF. CDR3 sequence (DNA): TGTGCCAGCTCACGCCGACAGGGCAATGAGCAGTTCTTC. The full variable domain, completed using reference TRBV18 and TRBJ2-1, is NAGVMQNPRHLVRRRGQEARLRCSPMKGHSHVYWYRQLPEEGLKFMVYLQKENIIDESGMPKERFSAEFPKEGPSILRIQQVVRGDSAAYFCASSRRQGNEQFFGPGTRLTVL.

The gene calls are TRBV6-4 and TRBJ2-1; a weak D match, TRBD1 (5 bases). With 0 bases removed from V and 5 bases from J, the gap between germline ends came to 14 bases. The CDR3 contains 16 residues. Germline-derived CDR1 and CDR2 are MRHNA and SNTAGT. The CDR3 sequence is CASSDSAAQEHNEQFF. CDR3 nucleotides: TGTGCCAGCAGTGACTCGGCTGCACAGGAGCACAATGAGCAGTTCTTC.

The chain couples TRBV5-1 to TRBJ1-1, with 9 bases matching TRBD1. The CDR3 covers 15 residues. Germline-derived CDR1 and CDR2 are SGHRS and YFSETQ. V was clipped by 3 bases and J by 4 bases; unmatched bases: 7. CDR3 residues: CASSWGTGKGTEAFF. Here the CDR3 DNA reads TGCGCCAGCAGCTGGGGGACAGGGAAGGGCACTGAAGCTTTCTTT.

This clone occurred a few times. The genes are TRBV19 and TRBJ1-2; 7 bases match TRBD1. Germline V lookup: CDR1 LNHDA, CDR2 SQIVND (reference sequence). The V and J ends lost 10 bases and 7 bases, in that order; junction bases with no gene match: 3. There are 10 residues in the CDR3. The CDR3 sequence is CAIYRGGYTF. The CDR3 DNA reads TGTGCCATCTACAGGGGTGGCTACACCTTC.

This clone was observed once. V usage is TRBV10-2 and J usage is TRBJ1-6, with TRBD1 as a possible D gene (5 bases). The germline V and J ends were trimmed by 6 bases and 14 bases, with 26 bases remaining between them. The length of the CDR3 is 16 residues. Germline loops: CDR1 WSHSY, CDR2 SAAADI. The CDR3 bases are TGCGCCAGCAGGGAGGGATTGATGGGAGGGGAATTGACCCTCCACTTT. Its translation is CASREGLMGGELTLHF.

A few counts support this clone. The gene calls are TRBV6-5 and TRBJ1-4; TRBD1 agrees at 8 bases. V lost 5 bases and J lost 7; bases outside the gene matches: 9. This CDR3 spans 15 amino acids. Germline assignment: CDR1 MNHEY and CDR2 SVGAGI. DNA of the CDR3: TGTGCCAGCAGTGGAGGACAGGGAGGAGCTGAAAAACTGTTTTTT. Protein sequence: CASSGGQGGAEKLFF.

This chain links TRBV4-1 with TRBJ2-4; 12 bases align to TRBD2. V was pared by 1 base and J by 5 bases, with 9 bases of the junction left unmatched. Germline V CDR1 and CDR2: MGHRA, YSYEKL. CDR3 length equals 18 residues. CDR3 DNA: TGCGCCAGCAGCCAAGGGGCGGCTAGCGGGGGGGCCGAAAACATTCAGTACTTC. Translating it yields CASSQGAASGGAENIQYF.

This chain joins TRBV5-5 and TRBJ2-7, with 8 positions matching TRBD1. The CDR3 spans 15 residues. In germline, CDR1 is SGHKS, CDR2 YYEKEE (reference sequence). V was clipped by 6 bases and J by 6 bases; unmatched bases: 14. CDR3 region: CASTLKAQGAREQYF. The CDR3 DNA is TGTGCCAGCACCCTCAAAGCCCAGGGGGCTCGCGAGCAGTACTTC.

The chain has TRBV19 and TRBJ1-5, with unresolved D. V was clipped by 3 bases and J by 5 bases, with 17 bases between them. The CDR3 extends over 16 amino acids. Per germline, CDR1 LNHDA and CDR2 SQIVND (reference sequence). CDR3 amino acids: CASSIPYASLYQPQHF. CDR3 coding DNA: TGTGCCAGTAGTATCCCTTACGCGTCCCTATATCAGCCCCAGCATTTT.

The chain joins TRBV14 to TRBJ2-3; TRBD2 agrees at 9 bases. The CDR3 spans 15 residues. The V segment lost 4 bases and the J segment 5 bases; nucleotides outside the gene matches: 7. Germline assignment: CDR1 SGHDN and CDR2 FVKESK. CDR3 region: CASSRTRGGRDTQYF. CDR3 in DNA: TGTGCCAGCAGCCGGACGCGGGGGGGAAGAGATACGCAGTATTTT.

This chain connects TRBV7-9 to TRBJ2-3; 7 bases match TRBD1. CDR1 SEHNR and CDR2 FQNEAQ come from the germline V gene (reference sequence). This CDR3 region has 15 residues. V lost 5 bases to trimming and J lost 1 base; unmatched junction nucleotides: 6. CDR3 amino acids: CASSTMGTGTDTQYF. The CDR3 DNA reads as TGTGCCAGCAGCACAATGGGGACAGGCACAGATACGCAGTATTTT. Full variable domain (rest looked up from reference TRBV7-9 and TRBJ2-3): DTGVSQNPRHKITKRGQNVTFRCDPISEHNRLYWYRQTLGQGPEFLTYFQNEAQLEKSRLLSDRFSAERPKGSFSTLEIQRTEQGDSAMYLCASSTMGTGTDTQYFGPGTRLTVL.

The chain links TRBV18 to TRBJ1-2; D unresolved. With 4 bases removed from V and 0 bases from J, the gap between germline ends came to 9 bases. Germline loops: CDR1 KGHSH, CDR2 LQKENI. The CDR3 runs to 14 residues. The CDR3 region has the DNA TGTGCCAGCTCACTTGACTTAGCTAACTATGGCTACACCTTC. Protein: CASSLDLANYGYTF.

This clone showed up just once. The chain is built from TRBV13 and TRBJ1-2; D is perhaps TRBD1 (5 bases). The length of the CDR3 is 14 residues. Between the trimmed V and J ends, which lost 3 bases and 6 bases, there was a span of 14 bases. Germline V gives CDR1 PRHDT, CDR2 FYEKMQ (reference sequence). The CDR3 region has the DNA TGTGCCAGCAGCTTTGGGGGGGGTCCCCATGGCTACACCTTC. Protein sequence: CASSFGGGPHGYTF.

The J gene is TRBJ2-5, the V gene TRBV19; 9 bases match TRBD2. The CDR3 consists of 15 residues. V lost 5 bases, J lost 1 base, and 5 bases stayed unmatched. From germline, CDR1 is LNHDA and CDR2 SQIVND (reference sequence). The CDR3 bases are TGTGCCAGTAGTGCAAGCGGGGGGCTCCAAGAGACCCAGTACTTC. It encodes CASSASGGLQETQYF.

The V gene is TRBV5-4, the J gene TRBJ2-7; 9 positions agree with TRBD1. Germline loops: CDR1 SGHNT, CDR2 YYREEE (reference sequence). CDR3 length equals 15 residues. Trimming at V came to 5 bases and at J to 2 bases, leaving 8 bases not matched to a gene. The CDR3 region has the DNA TGTGCCAGCAGTCCTTCCGGGACAGGGACCTACGAGCAGTACTTC. Residues: CASSPSGTGTYEQYF.

This chain uses TRBV4-1 with TRBJ1-6; D is unclear. Germline values: CDR1 MGHRA, CDR2 YSYEKL. Trimming cost V 4 bases and J 10 bases, with 14 bases left between them. The CDR3 runs to 14 residues. The CDR3 reads CASSPPRGLSPLHF. The CDR3 DNA reads TGCGCCAGCAGCCCCCCCCGGGGTTTGTCACCCCTCCACTTT.

This clone was found once. The V and J genes are TRBV19 and TRBJ1-1; D is unclear. CDR3 length: 16 amino acids. CDR1 LNHDA and CDR2 SQIVND come from the germline V gene (reference sequence). Trimming took off 3 bases at V and 4 bases at J, with 18 bases between the two ends. CDR3 loop: CASSILYSGSSTEAFF. In DNA form, the CDR3 reads TGTGCCAGTAGTATCCTATACTCCGGGAGCAGCACTGAAGCTTTCTTT.

This chain links TRBV7-9 with TRBJ2-7; TRBD1 matches 7 bases. Germline trimming cut 2 bases from V and 3 bases from J; bases unmatched to any gene: 4. CDR3 length: 14 amino acids. Germline loops: CDR1 SEHNR, CDR2 FQNEAQ (reference sequence). The CDR3 protein is CASSLTQGHYEQYF. The CDR3 DNA follows: TGTGCCAGCAGCTTAACACAGGGGCACTACGAGCAGTACTTC.

This clone was recorded a few times. DNA for the CDR3: TGTGCCAGCAGCTTCCGGACAGGGGGTGACACTGAAGCTTTCTTT. Its protein product is CASSFRTGGDTEAFF. The chain is built from TRBV7-3 and TRBJ1-1; the match to TRBD1 covers 10 bases. Germline loops: CDR1 SGHTA, CDR2 FQGTGA. This CDR3 is 15 amino acids long. The ends lost 3 bases at V and 3 bases at J; junction bases unmatched: 4.

The CDR3 loop reads CATSRDRSSIYGYTF. The CDR3 DNA follows: TGTGCCACCAGCAGAGATCGGTCGTCCATTTATGGCTACACCTTC. The chain combines TRBV15 with TRBJ1-2; D call uncertain. The CDR3 spans 15 residues. The germline V gene encodes CDR1 LNHNV and CDR2 YYDKDF (reference sequence). The V and J ends lost 0 bases and 5 bases respectively, with 13 bases between them.

The J gene is TRBJ1-6, the V gene TRBV5-8; 7 bases agree with TRBD1. In germline, CDR1 is SGHTS, CDR2 YDEGEE. The CDR3 is 18 residues long. J was trimmed by 0 bases and V by 3 bases; bases with no gene match: 9. This CDR3 is CASSSGDSGVSYNSPLHF. The CDR3 bases are TGTGCCAGCAGCTCCGGGGACAGTGGGGTCTCCTATAATTCACCCCTCCACTTT.

This clone was counted between two and nine times. This rearrangement joins TRBV5-5 to TRBJ1-5, with D possibly matching TRBD1 (5 bases). V was shortened by 0 bases and J by 1 base, with 8 bases between the two germline ends. Germline CDR1 reads SGHKS; CDR2 reads YYEKEE (reference sequence). CDR3 length equals 15 residues. CDR3 DNA sequence: TGTGCCAGCAGCTTGGCGGGGGGGAGCAATCAGCCCCAGCATTTT. Protein sequence: CASSLAGGSNQPQHF.